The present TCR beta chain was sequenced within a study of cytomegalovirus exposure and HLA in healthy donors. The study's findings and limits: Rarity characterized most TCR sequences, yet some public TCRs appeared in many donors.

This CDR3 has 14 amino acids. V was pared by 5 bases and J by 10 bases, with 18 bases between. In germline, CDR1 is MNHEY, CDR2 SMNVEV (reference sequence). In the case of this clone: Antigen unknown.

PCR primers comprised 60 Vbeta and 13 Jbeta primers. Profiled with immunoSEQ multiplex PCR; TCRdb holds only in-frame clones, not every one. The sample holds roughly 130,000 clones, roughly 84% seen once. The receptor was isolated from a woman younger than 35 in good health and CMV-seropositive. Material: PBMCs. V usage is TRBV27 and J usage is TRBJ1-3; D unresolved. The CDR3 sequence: CASSQTGPPTTIYF. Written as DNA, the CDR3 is TGTGCCAGCAGTCAAACCGGTCCCCCCACGACCATATATTTT.